The entry below describes one TCR beta chain. Its target antigen remains unknown. No quality values exist for individual bases; no much larger clone is one base distant. TCRbeta CDR3 regions were amplified from genomic DNA by means of the immunoSEQ Assay, a bias-controlled multiplex PCR. The paper's data handling went like this. Within the assay, amplification of reference gene primers was used to estimate how many nucleated cells each sample contained. Sequence reads were collapsed and filtered to measure the absolute abundance of every unique TCRbeta CDR3 rearrangement. For each sample, productive Simpson clonality was calculated as the square root of Simpson's diversity index over productive rearrangements. The table was pulled from immuneACCESS by TCRdb, which kept in-frame rearrangements only. Such tables lose some clones; where checked, under half of the loss comes from unresolved V genes, and the rest has no known cause. The V and J calls and clone size are taken from that table; D and trimming were inferred from the DNA. This sample comprises roughly 300,000 clones, approximately 93% of them detected only once. The ten top clones hold over 2% of the sample.

This sample is part of a study of blood T cell repertoires in COVID-19 (dated by TCRdb to between 2020 and 2021). A note on the overall study: Samples covering the acute and convalescent phases of COVID-19 were provided by collaborators in the United States, Italy and Spain. The material from the prospective study consisted of cDNA or gDNA derived from T cells, B-cell-depleted T cells, or PBMCs. Deeply sampled blood TCRbeta repertoires from subjects exposed to, actively infected with, or recovered from COVID-19 were included in the dataset. The repertoires were made available in a free public database intended to serve as a resource for research on the immune response to SARS-CoV-2. The samples were drawn from the first 160 participants of the ongoing ImmuneRACE study and from some 1,300 subjects provided by 6 global collaborators. The sample metadata nearly always contained a de-identified subject ID, COVID-19 status, age in years and sex. Where HLA class I and class II types were available, the types were taken from metadata supplied by the sample provider, not from assay-based typing.

One collaborating source in Seattle enrolled patients during active infection and followed them longitudinally through the course of disease. Each collaborating institution followed its own protocols to collect whole blood in K2EDTA tubes. Collaborator samples were shipped for TCRbeta analysis as frozen whole blood, isolated PBMCs, or DNA extracted from either sample type. The CDR3 spans 19 residues, from the cysteine through the phenylalanine. Kept here is only the CDR3 DNA, which spans 57 bases and is read in frame from base 1. V ends up 3 bases short and J 0 bases short, with an unmatched junction base count of 7. Reading the germline V gene gives CDR1 KGHSH and CDR2 LQKENI. On the study overall, not on this receptor specifically: The quantity of clinical and demographic metadata differed by source and by participant and was supplied without curation.

Sequencing was done on a sample of peripheral blood. The receptor's source is a woman in her twenties or thirties with COVID-19, enrolled during active disease. The V gene is TRBV18 and the J gene is TRBJ2-2; a stretch of 13 junction bases matches TRBD2. The DNA sequence is given as TGTGCCAGCTCACCGTCCGGACTAGCGGGAGCGTCGAACACCGGGGAGCTGTTTTTT. It encodes CASSPSGLAGASNTGELFF.